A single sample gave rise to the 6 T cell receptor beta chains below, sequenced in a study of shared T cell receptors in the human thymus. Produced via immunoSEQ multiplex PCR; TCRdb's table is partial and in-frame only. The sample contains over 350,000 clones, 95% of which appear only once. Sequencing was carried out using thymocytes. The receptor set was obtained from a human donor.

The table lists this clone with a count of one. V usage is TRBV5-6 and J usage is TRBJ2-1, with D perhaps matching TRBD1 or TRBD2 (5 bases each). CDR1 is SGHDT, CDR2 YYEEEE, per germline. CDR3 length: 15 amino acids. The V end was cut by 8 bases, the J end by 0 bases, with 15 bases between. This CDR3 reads CARKGAGTSYNEQFF. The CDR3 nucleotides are TGTGCCAGGAAAGGGGCGGGTACCTCCTACAATGAGCAGTTCTTC.

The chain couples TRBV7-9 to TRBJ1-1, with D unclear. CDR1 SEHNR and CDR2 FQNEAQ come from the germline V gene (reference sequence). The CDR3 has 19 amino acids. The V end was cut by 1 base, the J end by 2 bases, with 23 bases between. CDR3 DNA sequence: TGTGCCAGCAGCTTAGGGGCCAGAGGCCGTCGGGCGAGCAACACTGAAGCTTTCTTT. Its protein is CASSLGARGRRASNTEAFF.

The CDR3 protein is CASSQSTNRGGYEQYF. CDR3 DNA: TGCGCCAGCAGTCAATCGACGAACAGGGGAGGCTACGAGCAGTACTTC. V and J are TRBV23-1 and TRBJ2-7, with D possibly TRBD1 on 7 matching bases. TRBV23-1 is assigned to the ORF class and has an uncertain function. V was shortened by 0 bases and J by 3 bases, with 15 bases between the two germline ends. The CDR3 runs 16 residues.

CDR3 DNA: TGCAGCGCACGACAGATCCAAGAGACCCAGTACTTC. This codes for CSARQIQETQYF. The V and J genes are TRBV29-1 and TRBJ2-5; a possible D gene is TRBD1 (5 bases). V was pared by 7 bases and J by 1 base, with 10 bases between. The CDR3 is made up of 12 amino acids. The germline CDR1 and CDR2 sequences are SQVTM and ANQGSEA.

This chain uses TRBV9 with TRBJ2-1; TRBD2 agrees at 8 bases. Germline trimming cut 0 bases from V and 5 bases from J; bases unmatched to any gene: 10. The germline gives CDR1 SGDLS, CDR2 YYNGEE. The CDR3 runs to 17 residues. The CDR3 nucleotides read TGTGCCAGCAGCGTAGGGGCCAGCGGGAGCGTCAACAATGAGCAGTTCTTC. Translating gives CASSVGASGSVNNEQFF.

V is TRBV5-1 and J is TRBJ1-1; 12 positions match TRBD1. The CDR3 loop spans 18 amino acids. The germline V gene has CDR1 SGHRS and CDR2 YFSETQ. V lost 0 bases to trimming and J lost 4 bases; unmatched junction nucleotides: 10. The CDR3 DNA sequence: TGCGCCAGCAGCTTGGCCGGGACAGGGGGCGGCTCGGTCACTGAAGCTTTCTTT. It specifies CASSLAGTGGGSVTEAFF.